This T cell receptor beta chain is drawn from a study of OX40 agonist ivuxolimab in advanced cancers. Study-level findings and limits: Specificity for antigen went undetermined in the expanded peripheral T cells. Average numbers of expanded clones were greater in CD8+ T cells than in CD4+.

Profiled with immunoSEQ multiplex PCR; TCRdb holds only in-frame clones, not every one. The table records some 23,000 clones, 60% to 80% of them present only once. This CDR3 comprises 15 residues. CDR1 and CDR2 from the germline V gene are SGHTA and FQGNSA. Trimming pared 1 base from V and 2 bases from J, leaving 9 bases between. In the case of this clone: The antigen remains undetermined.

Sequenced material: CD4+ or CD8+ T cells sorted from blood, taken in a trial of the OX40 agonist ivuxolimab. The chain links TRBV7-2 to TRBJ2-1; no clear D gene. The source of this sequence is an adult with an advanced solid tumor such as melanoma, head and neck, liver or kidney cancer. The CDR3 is CASSLGQLAYNEQFF. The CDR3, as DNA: TGTGCCAGCAGCTTAGGCCAGCTAGCCTACAATGAGCAGTTCTTC.